The clone carrying this T cell receptor beta chain was found many times. What it recognizes is unknown. The germline V gene has CDR1 SGHTA and CDR2 FQGNSA. The CDR3 has 14 amino acids. V lost 3 bases to trimming and J lost 5 bases, with 10 bases between them. The sample comes from a study of T cell repertoires in cytomegalovirus infection. Background on the study: CMV infection and matching HLA type were both indicated by public TCR beta signatures.

MiXCR, applied by TCRdb to the reads, yields one record per CDR3 protein. The table has under 850,000 distinct CDR3 sequences, approximately 34% seen once. Study-wide findings and caveats: Cumulated frequencies of public TCR beta families served to identify carriers of CMV plus the relevant HLA. HLA-C-restricted CMV clonotypes gave the most frequent clonotype in two of eight donors.

Sequenced material: PBMCs. J is TRBJ2-2 and V is TRBV7-2; maybe TRBD2 (5 bases). This sequence was found in a human donor in good health (CMV status not recorded). Some clones in this sample may be carry-over from other donors' samples. The CDR3 nucleotides are TGTGCCAGCAGCTTTACTAGTGGGACCGGGGAGCTGTTTTTT. Its translation: CASSFTSGTGELFF.